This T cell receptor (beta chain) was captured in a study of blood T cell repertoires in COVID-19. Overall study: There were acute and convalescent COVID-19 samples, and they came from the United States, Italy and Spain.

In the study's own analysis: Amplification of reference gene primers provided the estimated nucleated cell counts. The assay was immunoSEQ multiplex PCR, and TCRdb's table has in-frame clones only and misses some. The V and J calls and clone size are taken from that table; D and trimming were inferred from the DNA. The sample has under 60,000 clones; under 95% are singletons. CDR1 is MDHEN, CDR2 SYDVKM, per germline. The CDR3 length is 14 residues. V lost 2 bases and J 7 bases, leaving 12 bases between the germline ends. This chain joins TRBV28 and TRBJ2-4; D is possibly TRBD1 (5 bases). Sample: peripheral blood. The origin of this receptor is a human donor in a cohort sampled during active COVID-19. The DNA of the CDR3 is TGTGCCAGCAGTTTAGCAGGGCTTATGAACATTCAGTACTTC. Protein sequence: CASSLAGLMNIQYF.